What follows describes a single T cell receptor beta chain. Its target is unknown. This entry is derived from a study of T cells in Graves' hyperthyroidism and ophthalmopathy. As for the study in general: Peripheral blood specimens were obtained at initial diagnosis, prior to any treatment.

Germline loops: CDR1 LGHDT, CDR2 YNNKEL (reference sequence). V lost 0 bases, J lost 1 base, and 9 bases lay in between. This CDR3 contains 15 residues. Overall study findings and caveats: Before onset, ophthalmopathy was predicted by the model a median roughly 6.4 months earlier.

Amplification of TCR beta CDR3 regions used RNA as the template. TCR CDR3 regions were first amplified by RT-PCR with HTBI primers. TCRdb re-called the multiplex PCR reads through MiXCR, storing one row per CDR3 protein. The data hold around 350,000 distinct CDR3 sequences, with around 25% observed a single time. Researchers barred patients who had uncontrolled infection, other autoimmune disease, pregnancy or lactation. The material sequenced was blood. The V gene is TRBV3-1, the J gene TRBJ1-2; no clear D. This clonotype was obtained from a man aged 50-59 years with Graves' hyperthyroidism. CDR3 in amino acids: CASSQDYELNYGYTF. The CDR3 DNA sequence: TGTGCCAGCAGCCAAGACTATGAACTTAACTATGGCTACACCTTC.